The rows below give T cell receptor beta chains drawn from one sample of a study of response to subunit inactivated influenza vaccine. From the RT-PCR reads, TCRdb called clonotypes with MiXCR, one entry per CDR3 protein. The sample has just over 300,000 distinct CDR3 sequences; 22% are singletons. Specimen: PBMCs from blood, collected less than 22 months after vaccination. The receptors here all came from a man between 45 and 75 years old who received an inactivated influenza vaccine. Both conserved end residues are part of each CDR3. D genes are given only for firm matches. Not every row has a clone size; where given, it reads once, few, many or a size class.

V gene,clone size,D gene,J gene,CDR3 DNA,CDR3 protein
TRBV29-1,few,.,TRBJ1-2,TGCAGCGTTGGGCCTGGTAGGTGGGATGGCTACACCTTC,CSVGPGRWDGYTF
TRBV13,.,.,TRBJ1-3,TGTGCCAGCAGCTCCCGGACGGTCGCCTCTGGAAACACCATATATTTT,CASSSRTVASGNTIYF
TRBV9,.,TRBD1,TRBJ2-3,TGTGCCAGCTCGTCGGACAGGCTCACAGATACGCAGTATTTT,CASSSDRLTDTQYF
TRBV7-2,few,.,TRBJ2-3,TGTGCCAGCAGCTTAGACTTAACGGGAACAGATACGCAGTATTTT,CASSLDLTGTDTQYF
TRBV29-1,.,.,TRBJ1-4,TGCAGCGGCCGCTGGGGCTCTAATGAAAAACTGTTTTTT,CSGRWGSNEKLFF
TRBV6-2/TRBV6-3,few,.,TRBJ1-1,TGTGCCAGCAGAAAACCGACAGAGAACACTGAAGCTTTCTTT,CASRKPTENTEAFF
TRBV7-9,.,TRBD2,TRBJ2-7,TGTGCCGGCAGCTTCGGGGGAGGGCACTCCTACGAGCAGTACTTC,CAGSFGGGHSYEQYF
TRBV7-2,many,.,TRBJ1-5,TGTGCCAGCAGCTCCGGGAAGGGAAATCAGCCCCAGCATTTT,CASSSGKGNQPQHF
TRBV15,few,TRBD2,TRBJ2-7,TGTGCCACCAGCATCCTAGCGGGAGCCTACGAGCAGTACTTC,CATSILAGAYEQYF
TRBV7-9,few,.,TRBJ1-4,TGTGCCAGCAGCTTACCTTTGGACCTTAATGAAAAACTGTTTTTT,CASSLPLDLNEKLFF
TRBV29-1,few,.,TRBJ1-1,TGCAGCGTTGCAATCCTACAGGGTAGAGTCACTGAAGCTTTCTTT,CSVAILQGRVTEAFF
TRBV27,.,TRBD2,TRBJ2-7,TGTGCCAGCAGTTTAAAGACTAGCGGGAGCTACGAGCAGTACTTC,CASSLKTSGSYEQYF
TRBV12-3/TRBV12-4,few,TRBD1,TRBJ2-7,TGTGCCAGCAGCCGTCGGACAGGGTACTTCAACGAGCAGTACTTC,CASSRRTGYFNEQYF
TRBV7-2,.,TRBD2,TRBJ2-7,TGTGCCAGCAGCCTTAGCGGGAGGGCCTTTATCTACGAGCAGTACTTC,CASSLSGRAFIYEQYF
TRBV12-3/TRBV12-4,.,.,TRBJ2-7,TGTGCCAGCAGTTCAGGACCTATCTCCTACGAGCAGTACTTC,CASSSGPISYEQYF
TRBV20-1,many,.,TRBJ1-2,TGCAGTGCTAGAATCGGCGGCGCCTATGGCTACACCTTC,CSARIGGAYGYTF
TRBV29-1,.,.,TRBJ2-5,TGCAGCGTTGTCACTTCGGGAGATCGGGGAGAGACCCAGTACTTC,CSVVTSGDRGETQYF
TRBV12-3/TRBV12-4,many,TRBD2,TRBJ2-1,TGTGCCAGCAGTGCCCTAGCGGGGGGGTTTGCTAATGAGCAGTTCTTC,CASSALAGGFANEQFF
TRBV2,.,TRBD1,TRBJ2-1,TGTGCCAGCAGTGTTGGACAGGGCGGGTATGAGCAGTTCTTC,CASSVGQGGYEQFF
TRBV27,.,TRBD1,TRBJ1-5,TGTGCCAGCAAACCGGGACAGGGTCGGAATCAGCCCCAGCATTTT,CASKPGQGRNQPQHF
TRBV20-1,.,TRBD2,TRBJ2-1,TGCAGTGCTAGAGCTGGGGGATTGGTTAGCGGGAGGAAACTCAATGAGCAGTTCTTC,CSARAGGLVSGRKLNEQFF
TRBV20-1,.,.,TRBJ1-2,TGCAGTGCCGTGGGACCCGAGAATGGCTACACCTTC,CSAVGPENGYTF
TRBV29-1,few,.,TRBJ1-1,TGCAGCGTTGAAGATCTTGGGGCCAACACTGAAGCTTTCTTT,CSVEDLGANTEAFF
TRBV29-1,.,TRBD1,TRBJ1-2,TGCAGCGCTGGGACAGGGATGAGTGGCTACACCTTC,CSAGTGMSGYTF
TRBV2,.,.,TRBJ1-2,TGTGCCAGCAGGTTGACGGCTGGGGGCTACACCTTC,CASRLTAGGYTF
TRBV20-1,.,.,TRBJ1-5,TGCAGTGCTACCGACACCGTAAATCAGCCCCAGCATTTT,CSATDTVNQPQHF
TRBV11-2,.,.,TRBJ2-4,TGTGCCAGCAGCTTCGGGACACTGGGCCAAAACATTCAGTACTTC,CASSFGTLGQNIQYF
TRBV2,.,TRBD1,TRBJ1-5,TGTGCCAGCAGTGTCGGACAGGGGTATCAGCCCCAGCATTTT,CASSVGQGYQPQHF
TRBV5-1,.,.,TRBJ2-2,TGCGCCAGCAGTCTTCGGGTCTCGAACACCGGGGAGCTGTTTTTT,CASSLRVSNTGELFF
TRBV6-6,.,TRBD1,TRBJ1-2,TGTGCCAGCGGCGACAGGGCTAACTATGGCTACACCTTC,CASGDRANYGYTF
TRBV27,few,.,TRBJ2-6,TGTGCCAGCAGTCCATACACAAACTCTGGGGCCAACGTCCTGACTTTC,CASSPYTNSGANVLTF
TRBV20-1,few,.,TRBJ1-2,TGCAGTGCTAGAGATACGGGTTTCGGCCATGGCTACACCTTC,CSARDTGFGHGYTF
TRBV18,many,.,TRBJ1-4,TGTGCCAGCTCACCCGAACAGGGTGCTAATGAAAAACTGTTTTTT,CASSPEQGANEKLFF
TRBV20-1,many,.,TRBJ1-5,TGCAGTGCCCCTTTTGGTTATAGCAATCAGCCCCAGCATTTT,CSAPFGYSNQPQHF
TRBV2,few,TRBD1,TRBJ2-5,TGTGCCAGCAGTGTGGGGGGGACAGGGGTCGAGACCCAGTACTTC,CASSVGGTGVETQYF
TRBV5-4,.,.,TRBJ1-2,TGTGCCAGCAGCTTACAGGAAGACTATGGCTACACCTTC,CASSLQEDYGYTF
TRBV7-8,.,TRBD1,TRBJ2-7,TGTGCCAGCAGCAAACCGGGACAGGGGGCTTACGAGCAGTACTTC,CASSKPGQGAYEQYF
TRBV28,.,.,TRBJ2-2,TGTGCCAGCAGTGGCAGCACAAACACCGGGGAGCTGTTTTTT,CASSGSTNTGELFF
TRBV6-5,few,.,TRBJ2-2,TGTGCCAGCAGTTACCACGGGGCCACCGGGGAGCTGTTTTTT,CASSYHGATGELFF
TRBV19,.,TRBD1,TRBJ2-2,TGTGCCAGTAAGACGGACAGGGCCGGGGAGCTGTTTTTT,CASKTDRAGELFF
TRBV6-1,many,.,TRBJ2-2,TGTGCCAGCAGATCACAGACCTCCACCGGGGAGCTGTTTTTT,CASRSQTSTGELFF
TRBV7-9,.,.,TRBJ2-1,TGTGCCAGCAGCTTGGCACTCACCTACAATGAGCAGTTCTTC,CASSLALTYNEQFF
TRBV10-3,few,TRBD1,TRBJ1-1,TGTGCCACCGACAGGGGCTTGAACACTGAAGCTTTCTTT,CATDRGLNTEAFF
TRBV3-1,few,.,TRBJ1-5,TGTGCCAGCAGTCCACAGGCGTATAGCAATCAGCCCCAGCATTTT,CASSPQAYSNQPQHF
TRBV11-1,few,TRBD2,TRBJ2-3,TGTGCCAGCAGCTCTATCCAAGGAGGTAGCGGGAGAGGTGGTACGCAGTATTTT,CASSSIQGGSGRGGTQYF
TRBV12-3/TRBV12-4,.,.,TRBJ2-2,TGTGCCAGCAGTGGGGTCAGAACCGGGGAGCTGTTTTTT,CASSGVRTGELFF
TRBV25-1,.,.,TRBJ2-5,TGTGCCAGCAGTGAATCGGTTCCCTCGGCCCAGTACTTC,CASSESVPSAQYF
TRBV4-1,.,.,TRBJ1-2,TGCGCCAGCAGAAACCTCAACTATGGCTACACCTTC,CASRNLNYGYTF
TRBV4-3,.,TRBD1,TRBJ2-7,TGCGCCAGCAGCCCGGGACAGGGGGGTGAGCAGTACTTC,CASSPGQGGEQYF